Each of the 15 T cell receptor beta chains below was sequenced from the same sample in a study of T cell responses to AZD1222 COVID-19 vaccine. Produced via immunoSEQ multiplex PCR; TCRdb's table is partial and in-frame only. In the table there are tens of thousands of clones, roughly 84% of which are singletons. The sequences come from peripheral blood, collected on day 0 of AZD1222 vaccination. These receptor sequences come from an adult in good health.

The CDR3 sequence: CASSPVGTGELFF. DNA of the CDR3: TGTGCCAGCAGCCCGGTGGGTACCGGGGAGCTGTTTTTT. The rearrangement uses TRBV3-1 (or the pseudogene TRBV3-2) and TRBJ2-2; D unresolved. The CDR3 length is 13 residues. Trimming stripped 4 bases from V and 5 bases from J, with 8 bases between. Germline-derived CDR1 and CDR2 are LGHDT and YNNKEL (reference sequence).

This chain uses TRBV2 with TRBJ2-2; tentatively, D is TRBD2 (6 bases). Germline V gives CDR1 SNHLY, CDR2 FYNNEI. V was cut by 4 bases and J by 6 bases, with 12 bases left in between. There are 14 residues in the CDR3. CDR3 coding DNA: TGTGCCAGCAGTGTGACTAGGCCCTCCGGGGAGCTGTTTTTT. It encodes CASSVTRPSGELFF.

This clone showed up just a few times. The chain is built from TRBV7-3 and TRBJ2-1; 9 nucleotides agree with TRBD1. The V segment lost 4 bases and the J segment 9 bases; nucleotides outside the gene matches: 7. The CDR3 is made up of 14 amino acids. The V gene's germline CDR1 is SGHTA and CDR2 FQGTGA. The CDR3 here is CASSSGTGITEQFF. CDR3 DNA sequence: TGTGCCAGCAGCTCCGGGACAGGGATCACTGAGCAGTTCTTC.

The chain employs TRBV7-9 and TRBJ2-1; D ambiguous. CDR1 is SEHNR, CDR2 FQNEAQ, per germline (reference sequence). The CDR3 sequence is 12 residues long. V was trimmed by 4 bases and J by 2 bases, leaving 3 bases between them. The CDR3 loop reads CASSWAYNEQFF. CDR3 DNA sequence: TGTGCCAGCAGCTGGGCCTACAATGAGCAGTTCTTC.

This CDR3 is CASSEGGSYTDTQYF. The DNA of the CDR3 is TGTGCCAGCAGTGAGGGCGGGAGTTATACAGATACGCAGTATTTT. The chain employs TRBV2 and TRBJ2-3; TRBD2 matches at 7 bases. With V trimmed by 3 bases and J by 3 bases, 6 bases remained unmatched. CDR1 is SNHLY, CDR2 FYNNEI, per germline. The CDR3 covers 15 residues.

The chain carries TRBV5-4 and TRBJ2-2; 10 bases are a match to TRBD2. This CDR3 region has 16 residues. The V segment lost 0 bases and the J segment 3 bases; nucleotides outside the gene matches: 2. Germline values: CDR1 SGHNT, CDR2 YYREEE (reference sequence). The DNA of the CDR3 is TGTGCCAGCAGCTTGGAACTAGCGGGGCACACCGGGGAGCTGTTTTTT. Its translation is CASSLELAGHTGELFF.

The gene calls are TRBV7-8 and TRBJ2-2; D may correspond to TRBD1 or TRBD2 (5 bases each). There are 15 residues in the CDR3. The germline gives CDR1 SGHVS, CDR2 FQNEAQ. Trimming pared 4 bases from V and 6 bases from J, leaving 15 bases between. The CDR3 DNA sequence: TGTGCCAGCAGCTCAACGGGACCCGCCGCCGGGGAGCTGTTTTTT. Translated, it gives CASSSTGPAAGELFF.

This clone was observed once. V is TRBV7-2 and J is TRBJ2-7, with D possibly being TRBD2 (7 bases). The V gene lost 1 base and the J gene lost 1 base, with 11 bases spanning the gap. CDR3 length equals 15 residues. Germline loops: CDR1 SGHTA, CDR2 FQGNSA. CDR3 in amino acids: CASSLGGGISYEQYV. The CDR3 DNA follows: TGTGCCAGCAGCTTAGGGGGGGGCATATCCTACGAGCAGTACGTC.

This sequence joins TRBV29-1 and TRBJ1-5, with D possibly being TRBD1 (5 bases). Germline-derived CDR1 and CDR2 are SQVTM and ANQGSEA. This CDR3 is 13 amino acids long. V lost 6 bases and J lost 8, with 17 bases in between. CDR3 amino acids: CSVQDILGEPQHF. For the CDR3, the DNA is TGCAGCGTACAGGACATCTTGGGTGAGCCCCAGCATTTT. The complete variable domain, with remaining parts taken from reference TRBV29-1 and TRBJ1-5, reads SAVISQKPSRDICQRGTSLTIQCQVDSQVTMMFWYRQQPGQSLTLIATANQGSEATYESGFVIDKFPISRPNLTFSTLTVSNMSPEDSSIYLCSVQDILGEPQHFGDGTRLSIL.

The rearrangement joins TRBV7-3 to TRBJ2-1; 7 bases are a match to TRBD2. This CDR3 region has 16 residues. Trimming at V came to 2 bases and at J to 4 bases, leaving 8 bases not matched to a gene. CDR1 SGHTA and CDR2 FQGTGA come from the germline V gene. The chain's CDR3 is CASSLSSSGAYNEQFF. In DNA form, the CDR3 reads TGTGCCAGCAGCTTATCCTCTAGCGGCGCTTACAATGAGCAGTTCTTC.

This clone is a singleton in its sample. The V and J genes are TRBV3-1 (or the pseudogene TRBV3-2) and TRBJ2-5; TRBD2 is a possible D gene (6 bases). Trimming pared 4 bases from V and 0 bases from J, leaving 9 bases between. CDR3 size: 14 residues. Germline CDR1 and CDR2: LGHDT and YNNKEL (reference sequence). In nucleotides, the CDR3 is TGTGCCAGCAGCCTGAGACTAGACCAAGAGACCCAGTACTTC. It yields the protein CASSLRLDQETQYF.

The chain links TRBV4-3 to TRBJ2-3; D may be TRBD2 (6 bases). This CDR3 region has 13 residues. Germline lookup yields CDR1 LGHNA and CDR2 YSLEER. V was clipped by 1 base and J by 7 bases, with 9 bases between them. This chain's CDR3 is CASSQGEENTQYF. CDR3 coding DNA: TGCGCCAGCAGCCAAGGGGAGGAGAATACGCAGTATTTT.

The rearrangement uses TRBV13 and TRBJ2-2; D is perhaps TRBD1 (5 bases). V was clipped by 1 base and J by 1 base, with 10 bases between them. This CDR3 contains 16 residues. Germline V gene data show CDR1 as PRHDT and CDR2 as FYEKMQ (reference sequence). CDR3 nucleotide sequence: TGTGCCAGCAGCTTAGTTCCAAGGGGGAACACCGGGGAGCTGTTTTTT. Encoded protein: CASSLVPRGNTGELFF.

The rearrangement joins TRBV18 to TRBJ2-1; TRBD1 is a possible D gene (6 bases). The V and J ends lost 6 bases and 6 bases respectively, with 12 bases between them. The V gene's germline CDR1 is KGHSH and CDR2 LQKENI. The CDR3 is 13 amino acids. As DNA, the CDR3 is TGTGCCAGCTCGGGCCTAGGGGGCAATGAGCAGTTCTTC. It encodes CASSGLGGNEQFF.

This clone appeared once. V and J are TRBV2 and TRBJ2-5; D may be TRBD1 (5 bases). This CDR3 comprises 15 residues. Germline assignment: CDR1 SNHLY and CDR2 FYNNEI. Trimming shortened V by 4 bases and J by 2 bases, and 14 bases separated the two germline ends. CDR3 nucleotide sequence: TGTGCCAGCAGTGCGCAGGGTGGTCGGCAAGAGACCCAGTACTTC. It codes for CASSAQGGRQETQYF. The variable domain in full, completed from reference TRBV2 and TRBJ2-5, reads EPEVTQTPSHQVTQMGQEVILRCVPISNHLYFYWYRQILGQKVEFLVSFYNNEISEKSEIFDDQFSVERPDGSNFTLKIRSTKLEDSAMYFCASSAQGGRQETQYFGPGTRLLVL.